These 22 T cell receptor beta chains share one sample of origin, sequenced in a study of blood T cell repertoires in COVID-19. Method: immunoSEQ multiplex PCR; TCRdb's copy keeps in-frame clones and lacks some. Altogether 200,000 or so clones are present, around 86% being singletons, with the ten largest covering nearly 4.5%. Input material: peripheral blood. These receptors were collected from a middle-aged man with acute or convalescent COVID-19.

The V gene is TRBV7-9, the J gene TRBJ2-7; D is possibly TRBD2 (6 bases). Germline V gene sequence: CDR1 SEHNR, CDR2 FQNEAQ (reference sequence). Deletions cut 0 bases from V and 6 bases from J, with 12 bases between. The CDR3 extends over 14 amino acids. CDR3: CASSLARGGGEQYF. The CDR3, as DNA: TGTGCCAGCAGCTTAGCGAGGGGAGGTGGCGAGCAGTACTTC.

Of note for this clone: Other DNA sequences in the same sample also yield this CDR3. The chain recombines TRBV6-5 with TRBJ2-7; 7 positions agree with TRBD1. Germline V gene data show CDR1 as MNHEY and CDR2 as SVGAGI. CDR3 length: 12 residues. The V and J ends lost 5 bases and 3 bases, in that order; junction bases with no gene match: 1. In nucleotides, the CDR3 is TGTGCCAGCAGTCGGGACAGCTACGAGCAGTACTTC. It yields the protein CASSRDSYEQYF.

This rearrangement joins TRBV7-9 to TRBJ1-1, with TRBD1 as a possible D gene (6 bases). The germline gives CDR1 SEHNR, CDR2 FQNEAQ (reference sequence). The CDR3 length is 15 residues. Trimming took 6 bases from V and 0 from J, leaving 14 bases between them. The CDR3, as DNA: TGTGCCAGCAGTTACCAGACAGGAGTGAACACTGAAGCTTTCTTT. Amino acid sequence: CASSYQTGVNTEAFF.

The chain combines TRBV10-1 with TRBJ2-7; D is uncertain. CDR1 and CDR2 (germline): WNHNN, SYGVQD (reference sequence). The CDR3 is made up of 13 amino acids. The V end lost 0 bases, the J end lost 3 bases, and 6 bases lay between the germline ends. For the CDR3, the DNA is TGCGCCAGCAGTGAGTCGTTAATCTACGAGCAGTACTTC. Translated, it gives CASSESLIYEQYF.

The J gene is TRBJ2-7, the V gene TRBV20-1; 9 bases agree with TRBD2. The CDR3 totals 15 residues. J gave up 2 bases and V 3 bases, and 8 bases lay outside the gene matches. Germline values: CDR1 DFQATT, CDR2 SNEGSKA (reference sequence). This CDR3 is CSASIPSGATYEQYF. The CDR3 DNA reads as TGCAGTGCTAGTATTCCTAGCGGGGCCACCTACGAGCAGTACTTC.

The CDR3 DNA follows: TGTGCCAGCAGTTACTCGTTCCCACTCACTGAAGCTTTCTTT. This translates into CASSYSFPLTEAFF. The J gene is TRBJ1-1, the V gene TRBV6-5; D unresolved. This CDR3 contains 14 residues. Trimming pared 0 bases from V and 4 bases from J, leaving 9 bases between. The germline CDR1 and CDR2 sequences are MNHEY and SVGAGI.

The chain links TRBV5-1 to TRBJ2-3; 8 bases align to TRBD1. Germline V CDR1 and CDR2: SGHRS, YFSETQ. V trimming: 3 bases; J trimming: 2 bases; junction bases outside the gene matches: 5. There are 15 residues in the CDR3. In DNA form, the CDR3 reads TGCGCCAGCAGCTCCCGGACAGGGCCCACAGATACGCAGTATTTT. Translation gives CASSSRTGPTDTQYF. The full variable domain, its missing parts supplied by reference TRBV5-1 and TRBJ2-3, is KAGVTQTPRYLIKTRGQQVTLSCSPISGHRSVSWYQQTPGQGLQFLFEYFSETQRNKGNFPGRFSGRQFSNSRSEMNVSTLELGDSALYLCASSSRTGPTDTQYFGPGTRLTVL.

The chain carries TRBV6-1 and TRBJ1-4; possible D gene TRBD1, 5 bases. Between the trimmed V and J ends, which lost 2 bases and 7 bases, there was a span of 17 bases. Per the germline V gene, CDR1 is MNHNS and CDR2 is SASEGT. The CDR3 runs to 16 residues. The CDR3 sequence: CASSESLRQGGEKLFF. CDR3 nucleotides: TGTGCCAGCAGTGAAAGTCTGAGGCAGGGAGGTGAAAAACTGTTTTTT.

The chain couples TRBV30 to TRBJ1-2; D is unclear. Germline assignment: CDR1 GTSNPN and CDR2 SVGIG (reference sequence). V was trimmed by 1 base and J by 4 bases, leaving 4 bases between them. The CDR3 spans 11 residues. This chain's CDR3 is CAWSELYGYTF. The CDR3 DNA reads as TGTGCCTGGAGTGAGCTCTATGGCTACACCTTC.

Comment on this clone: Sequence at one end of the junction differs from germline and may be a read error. In DNA form, the CDR3 reads TGTGCCAGCAGTGAAGAGGGTTGGCGGGACGGTCAGGATTTT. Translating it yields CASSEEGWRDGQDF. V gene TRBV2 combines with J gene TRBJ1-5; D might be TRBD1 (5 bases). Germline V gives CDR1 SNHLY, CDR2 FYNNEI. This CDR3 is 14 amino acids long. Full variable domain (rest looked up from reference TRBV2 and TRBJ1-5): EPEVTQTPSHQVTQMGQEVILRCVPISNHLYFYWYRQILGQKVEFLVSFYNNEISEKSEIFDDQFSVERPDGSNFTLKIRSTKLEDSAMYFCASSEEGWRDGQDFGDGTRLSIL.

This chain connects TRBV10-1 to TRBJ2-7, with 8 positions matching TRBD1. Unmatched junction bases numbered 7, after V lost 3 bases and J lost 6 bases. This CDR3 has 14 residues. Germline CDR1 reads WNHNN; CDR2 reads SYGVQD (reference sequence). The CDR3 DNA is TGCGCCAGCAGTGAAAGCGCAGGGGGCCGCGAGCAGTACTTC. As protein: CASSESAGGREQYF.

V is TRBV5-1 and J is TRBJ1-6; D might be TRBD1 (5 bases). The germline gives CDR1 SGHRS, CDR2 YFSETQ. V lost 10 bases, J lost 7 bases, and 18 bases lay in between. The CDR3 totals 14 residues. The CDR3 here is CASGTGDWNSPLHF. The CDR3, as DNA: TGCGCCTCAGGGACGGGGGATTGGAATTCACCCCTCCACTTT.

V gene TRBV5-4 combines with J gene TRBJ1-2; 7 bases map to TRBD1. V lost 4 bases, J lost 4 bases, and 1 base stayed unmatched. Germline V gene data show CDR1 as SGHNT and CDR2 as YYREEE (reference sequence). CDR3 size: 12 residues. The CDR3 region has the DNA TGTGCCAGCAGCAGGGACAGCTATGGCTACACCTTC. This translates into CASSRDSYGYTF. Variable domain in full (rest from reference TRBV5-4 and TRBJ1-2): ETGVTQSPTHLIKTRGQQVTLRCSSQSGHNTVSWYQQALGQGPQFIFQYYREEENGRGNFPPRFSGLQFPNYSSELNVNALELDDSALYLCASSRDSYGYTFGSGTRLTVV.

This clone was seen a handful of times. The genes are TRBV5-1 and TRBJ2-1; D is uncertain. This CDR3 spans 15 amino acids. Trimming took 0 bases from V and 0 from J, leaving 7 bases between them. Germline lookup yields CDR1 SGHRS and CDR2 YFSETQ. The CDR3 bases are TGCGCCAGCAGCTTGGTTTCAGGCTCCTACAATGAGCAGTTCTTC. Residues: CASSLVSGSYNEQFF.

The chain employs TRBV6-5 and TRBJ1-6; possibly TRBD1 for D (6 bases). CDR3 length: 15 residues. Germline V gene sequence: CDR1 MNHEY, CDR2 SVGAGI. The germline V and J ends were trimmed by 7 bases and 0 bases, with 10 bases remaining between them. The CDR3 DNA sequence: TGTGCCAGCAAGAAGACAGGCTCCTATAATTCACCCCTCCACTTT. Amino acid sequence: CASKKTGSYNSPLHF.

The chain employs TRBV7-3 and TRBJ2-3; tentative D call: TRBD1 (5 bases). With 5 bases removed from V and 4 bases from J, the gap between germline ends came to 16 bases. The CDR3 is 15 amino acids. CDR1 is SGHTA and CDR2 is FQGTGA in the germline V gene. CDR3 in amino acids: CASSQGRTSADTQYF. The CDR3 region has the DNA TGTGCCAGCAGCCAAGGCCGGACATCGGCAGATACGCAGTATTTT. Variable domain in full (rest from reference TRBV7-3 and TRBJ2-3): GAGVSQTPSNKVTEKGKYVELRCDPISGHTALYWYRQSLGQGPEFLIYFQGTGAADDSGLPNDRFFAVRPEGSVSTLKIQRTERGDSAVYLCASSQGRTSADTQYFGPGTRLTVL.

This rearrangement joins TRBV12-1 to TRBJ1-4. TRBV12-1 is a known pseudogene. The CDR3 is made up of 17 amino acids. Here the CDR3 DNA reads TGTGCCAGCGGAAAGAGGGACTCCTGTGCAACTAATGAAAAACTGTTTTTT. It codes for CASGKRDSCATNEKLFF.

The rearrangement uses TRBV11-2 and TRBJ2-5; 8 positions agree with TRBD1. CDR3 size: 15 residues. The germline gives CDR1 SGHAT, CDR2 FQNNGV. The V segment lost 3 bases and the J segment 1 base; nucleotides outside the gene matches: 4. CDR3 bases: TGTGCCAGCAGCTTCGAGACAGGGGTCCAAGAGACCCAGTACTTC. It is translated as CASSFETGVQETQYF. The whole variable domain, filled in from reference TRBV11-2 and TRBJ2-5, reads EAGVAQSPRYKIIEKRQSVAFWCNPISGHATLYWYQQILGQGPKLLIQFQNNGVVDDSQLPKDRFSAERLKGVDSTLKIQPAKLEDSAVYLCASSFETGVQETQYFGPGTRLLVL.

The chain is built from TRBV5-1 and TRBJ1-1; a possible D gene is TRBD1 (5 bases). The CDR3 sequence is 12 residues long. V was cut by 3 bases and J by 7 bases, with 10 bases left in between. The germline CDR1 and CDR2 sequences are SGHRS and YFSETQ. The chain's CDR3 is CASSWTGVEAFF. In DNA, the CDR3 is TGCGCCAGCAGCTGGACGGGGGTTGAAGCTTTCTTT. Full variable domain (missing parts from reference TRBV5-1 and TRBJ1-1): KAGVTQTPRYLIKTRGQQVTLSCSPISGHRSVSWYQQTPGQGLQFLFEYFSETQRNKGNFPGRFSGRQFSNSRSEMNVSTLELGDSALYLCASSWTGVEAFFGQGTRLTVV.

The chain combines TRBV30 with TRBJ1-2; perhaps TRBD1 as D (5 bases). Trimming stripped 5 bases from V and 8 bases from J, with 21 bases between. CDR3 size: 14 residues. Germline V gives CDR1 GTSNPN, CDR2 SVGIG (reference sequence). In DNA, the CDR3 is TGTGCCTGGGACACCGGGGAGGGACTATTGGGCTACACCTTC. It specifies CAWDTGEGLLGYTF. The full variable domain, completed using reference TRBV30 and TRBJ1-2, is SQTIHQWPATLVQPVGSPLSLECTVEGTSNPNLYWYRQAAGRGLQLLFYSVGIGQISSEVPQNLSASRPQDRQFILSSKKLLLSDSGFYLCAWDTGEGLLGYTFGSGTRLTVV.

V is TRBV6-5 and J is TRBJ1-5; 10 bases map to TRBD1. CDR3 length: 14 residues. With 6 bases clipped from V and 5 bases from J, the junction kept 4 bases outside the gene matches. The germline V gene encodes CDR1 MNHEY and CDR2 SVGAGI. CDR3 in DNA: TGTGCCAGCAGGCCGACAGGGGGCGATCAGCCCCAGCATTTT. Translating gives CASRPTGGDQPQHF.

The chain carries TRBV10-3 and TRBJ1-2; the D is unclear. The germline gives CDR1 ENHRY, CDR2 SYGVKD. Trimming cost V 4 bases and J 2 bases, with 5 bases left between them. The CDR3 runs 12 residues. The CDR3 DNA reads TGTGCCATCAGTGGCCGGAACTATGGCTACACCTTC. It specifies CAISGRNYGYTF.